This is a list of T cell receptor beta chains from one sample in a study of blood T cells in healthy people across ages. TCRdb called the 5' RACE reads again in MiXCR, with one record for every CDR3 protein. Among just under 900,000 distinct CDR3 sequences, under 35% were seen once, and the ten largest hold approximately 15%. Sequenced material: blood. The receptors stem from an elderly woman in good health. The CDR3 runs from the conserved cysteine through the conserved F or W. A D gene is named only where the DNA matches it firmly. Only some rows state a clone size, as once, few, many or a class for expanded clones.

d_gene: -
v_gene: TRBV7-2
j_gene: TRBJ2-3
abundance: many
CDR3aa: CASSPDSSTDTQYF

d_gene: -
v_gene: TRBV7-8
j_gene: TRBJ2-5
abundance: many
CDR3aa: CASSLPWLQETQYF

d_gene: -
v_gene: TRBV2
j_gene: TRBJ1-2
abundance: -
CDR3aa: CASSEVLGGGYTF

d_gene: -
v_gene: TRBV14
j_gene: TRBJ2-1
abundance: many
CDR3aa: CASSRGRHSYNEQFF

d_gene: -
v_gene: TRBV7-2
j_gene: TRBJ1-2
abundance: -
CDR3aa: CASSLDQGGYTF

d_gene: TRBD2
v_gene: TRBV15
j_gene: TRBJ2-3
abundance: few
CDR3aa: CATSREGGSDTQYF

d_gene: -
v_gene: TRBV3-1
j_gene: TRBJ2-3
abundance: many
CDR3aa: CASSQFGGPSFDTQYF

d_gene: -
v_gene: TRBV7-9
j_gene: TRBJ2-5
abundance: many
CDR3aa: CASRPGAGDETQYF

d_gene: -
v_gene: TRBV11-2
j_gene: TRBJ2-5
abundance: few
CDR3aa: CASSSSRTGAQETQYF

d_gene: TRBD1
v_gene: TRBV3-1
j_gene: TRBJ1-4
abundance: -
CDR3aa: CASSPGQGPNEKLFF

d_gene: -
v_gene: TRBV5-1
j_gene: TRBJ1-2
abundance: -
CDR3aa: CASSLSRGPGNYGYTF

d_gene: -
v_gene: TRBV20-1
j_gene: TRBJ1-3
abundance: -
CDR3aa: CSAREPNKSGNTIYF

d_gene: TRBD2
v_gene: TRBV12-3/TRBV12-4
j_gene: -
abundance: -
CDR3aa: CASSRTSGEQETQYF

d_gene: -
v_gene: TRBV7-9
j_gene: TRBJ1-1
abundance: many
CDR3aa: CASSALGGVRRTEAFF

d_gene: -
v_gene: TRBV18
j_gene: TRBJ1-1
abundance: -
CDR3aa: CASSPRVGTQNTEAFF

d_gene: -
v_gene: TRBV7-2
j_gene: TRBJ1-6
abundance: -
CDR3aa: CASSLQGNTPPHF

d_gene: -
v_gene: TRBV27
j_gene: TRBJ2-5
abundance: many
CDR3aa: CASSWTDSRGTQYF

d_gene: -
v_gene: TRBV7-2
j_gene: TRBJ2-3
abundance: many
CDR3aa: CASSLAGQGTDTQYF

d_gene: -
v_gene: TRBV5-4
j_gene: TRBJ1-2
abundance: many
CDR3aa: CASSPGQSDGYTF

d_gene: TRBD1
v_gene: TRBV2
j_gene: -
abundance: -
CDR3aa: CASRAGTENIQYF